This T cell receptor (beta chain) came from a study of cytomegalovirus exposure and HLA in healthy donors. Study-level findings and limits: The study put 150 to 200 TCR beta chains on its list as cytomegalovirus-associated.

V shed 0 bases, J shed 7 bases, and the junction held 3 bases outside the gene matches. CDR3 length: 14 amino acids. Germline-derived CDR1 and CDR2 are SGHTS and YDEGEE. As concerns this clone: Its antigen is not known.

Primers included in the PCR were 60 Vbeta and 13 Jbeta primers. Profiling relied on immunoSEQ multiplex PCR, and the TCRdb table lists in-frame clones only, not all of them. The table has 75,000 to 90,000 clones, about 73% seen once. The TCR was taken from a man aged 40-49 years in good health and CMV-seronegative. Material: PBMCs. The rearrangement joins TRBV5-8 to TRBJ2-1; 8 nucleotides align to TRBD2. As DNA, the CDR3 is TGTGCCAGCAGCTTGGCGGGAGGGGGGAATGAGCAGTTCTTC. This encodes CASSLAGGGNEQFF.